The 13 T cell receptor beta chains below all came from one sample that was sequenced in a study of post-analysis software for immune sequencing data. Prepared TCR beta cDNA libraries contained unique molecular identifiers. Using its own MiXCR run on the PCR reads, TCRdb lists one record per CDR3 protein. The sample consists of 400,000 to 500,000 distinct CDR3 sequences, less than 40% of them appearing once. These TCRs are of unknown antigen specificity. Study-wide findings and caveats: Among 5 or 6 TRBV segments more frequent in patients than controls were TRBV5-6, TRBV5-1 and TRBV20-1.

Sequencing input: blood. All receptors derive from a girl aged 2-10 years with multiple sclerosis.

This clonotype was detected only a few times. The V gene is TRBV10-3, the J gene TRBJ1-1; D unresolved. The CDR3 totals 14 residues. The germline gives CDR1 ENHRY, CDR2 SYGVKD. V gave up 10 bases and J gave up 3 bases, with 18 bases separating them. For the CDR3, the DNA is TGTGCCACCCAACAAATGGGCGAGGACACTGAAGCTTTCTTT. Encoded protein: CATQQMGEDTEAFF.

This clonotype has more than one count but fewer than ten. The rearrangement joins TRBV6-2 or TRBV6-3 to TRBJ2-7; TRBD2 matches at 10 bases. The germline V gene has CDR1 MNHEY and CDR2 SVGEGT. The trim removed 2 bases at V and 3 bases at J, leaving 16 bases unmatched. This CDR3 region has 19 residues. The DNA of the CDR3 is TGTGCCAGCAGTTACAGCCTAGCGGGAGCCGGGTGGGACTACTACGAGCAGTACTTC. Amino acids: CASSYSLAGAGWDYYEQYF.

This chain connects TRBV20-1 to TRBJ2-4, with 9 bases that match TRBD1. The V segment lost 6 bases and the J segment 3 bases; nucleotides outside the gene matches: 6. The CDR3 contains 14 residues. From germline, CDR1 is DFQATT and CDR2 SNEGSKA (reference sequence). This CDR3 is CSARQTGGKNIQYF. CDR3 DNA: TGCAGTGCCCGACAGACAGGGGGCAAAAACATTCAGTACTTC.

The V and J genes are TRBV6-5 and TRBJ2-7; a possible D gene is TRBD1 (6 bases). Germline V CDR1 and CDR2: MNHEY, SVGAGI. Between the trimmed V and J ends, which lost 0 bases and 3 bases, there was a span of 12 bases. The CDR3 covers 15 residues. This chain's CDR3 is CASSYSHRVGYEQYF. DNA of the CDR3: TGTGCCAGCAGTTACTCCCACAGGGTGGGCTACGAGCAGTACTTC.

The chain is built from TRBV12-3 or TRBV12-4 and TRBJ1-5; D uncertain. This CDR3 spans 14 amino acids. V was pared by 4 bases and J by 3 bases, with 10 bases between. DNA of the CDR3: TGTGCCAGCAGTTCGGACGGCCTCAATCAGCCCCAGCATTTT. Translated, it gives CASSSDGLNQPQHF.

The rearrangement uses TRBV7-9 and TRBJ1-2; D possibly corresponds to TRBD1 (6 bases). V lost 0 bases, J lost 8 bases, and 10 bases lay in between. Per germline, CDR1 SEHNR and CDR2 FQNEAQ (reference sequence). The CDR3 covers 13 residues. The CDR3 nucleotides are TGTGCCAGCAGCTTAGCGGCAGGGGAGGGCTACACCTTC. It codes for CASSLAAGEGYTF.

This sequence joins TRBV25-1 and TRBJ2-5; 7 nucleotides agree with TRBD1. This CDR3 contains 14 residues. Germline V gene lookup returns CDR1 MGHDK and CDR2 SYGVNS. With 7 bases clipped from V and 11 bases from J, the junction kept 16 bases outside the gene matches. The chain's CDR3 is CASIVIRGGTGQYF. CDR3 bases: TGTGCCAGCATTGTGATCCGAGGGGGCACGGGGCAGTACTTC.

This clonotype was detected only a few times. This rearrangement joins TRBV27 to TRBJ2-3; unclear D gene. CDR1 is MNHEY, CDR2 SMNVEV, per germline (reference sequence). The CDR3 is 14 residues long. Deletions cut 5 bases from V and 7 bases from J, with 16 bases between. CDR3 region: CASSPVSGGHTQYF. In nucleotides, the CDR3 is TGTGCCAGCAGTCCCGTATCTGGTGGGCATACGCAGTATTTT.

Of note for this clonotype: In this CDR3 the conserved last residue, phenylalanine or tryptophan, is missing, so a read error is likely. The rearrangement joins TRBV6-5 to TRBJ1-2, with D unclear. Per germline, CDR1 MNHEY and CDR2 SVGAGI. The CDR3 contains 17 residues. Trimming took 0 bases from V and 0 from J, leaving 14 bases between them. The CDR3 DNA is TGTGCCAGCAGTTACTCGGTTGTCGGGTTTACTAACTATGGCTACACCTGC. Translating it yields CASSYSVVGFTNYGYTC.

This chain links TRBV9 with TRBJ2-1, with D tentatively TRBD2 (6 bases). The germline CDR1 and CDR2 sequences are SGDLS and YYNGEE. This CDR3 is built from 15 residues. The V gene lost 0 bases and the J gene lost 4 bases, with 11 bases spanning the gap. The CDR3 spells CASSVVGEVYNEQFF. The CDR3 bases are TGTGCCAGCAGCGTAGTAGGGGAGGTTTACAATGAGCAGTTCTTC.

The CDR3 bases are TGCAGCGTTGAAGTAGCTGGTGTCCTCAACTACGAGCAGTACTTC. Its translation: CSVEVAGVLNYEQYF. This chain links TRBV29-1 with TRBJ2-5; unclear D gene. The end of the DNA is better explained by TRBJ2-7, so the J call may be wrong. This CDR3 has 15 residues. Germline-derived CDR1 and CDR2 are SQVTM and ANQGSEA.

In this sample, this clonotype turned up a few times. The chain joins TRBV12-3 or TRBV12-4 to TRBJ2-1, with no clear D. V lost 3 bases, J lost 8 bases, and 11 bases lay in between. This CDR3 has 13 residues. CDR3 protein: CASSFLGRDEQFF. CDR3 nucleotides: TGTGCCAGCAGTTTCCTCGGTCGGGATGAGCAGTTCTTC.

This chain connects TRBV19 to TRBJ2-5, with a weak D call TRBD1 (5 bases). Germline values: CDR1 LNHDA, CDR2 SQIVND (reference sequence). Trimming took off 3 bases at V and 11 bases at J, with 19 bases between the two ends. This CDR3 contains 14 residues. Here the CDR3 reads CASSISGLGAEQYF. CDR3 nucleotides: TGTGCCAGTAGTATTTCAGGGTTGGGCGCTGAGCAGTACTTC.